A selection of T cell receptor beta chains follows, all from one sample in a study of T cells after yellow fever vaccination. TCRdb reprocessed the 5' RACE reads with MiXCR, giving one entry per CDR3 protein. The sample holds hundreds of thousands of distinct CDR3 sequences, 10% to 15% seen once. This sample comprised PBMCs, obtained on the day of the yellow fever booster vaccination. Receptors were obtained from a man younger than 40 who received the YFV17D yellow fever vaccine. Each CDR3 is given with its conserved first and last residue. Each record gives: clone size, V gene, D gene, J gene, CDR3 protein, CDR3 DNA. D genes are given only for firm matches. Size is stated for part of the rows, as once, few or many counts, or as a class when the clone is expanded.

size: NA
V: TRBV27
D: NA
J: TRBJ2-5
CDR3: CASHASGLLATQYF
DNA: TGTGCCAGCCATGCTTCCGGCCTGCTGGCGACCCAGTACTTC

size: few
V: TRBV28
D: NA
J: TRBJ2-3
CDR3: CASSSSKQGYTDTQYF
DNA: TGTGCCAGCAGTTCCTCAAAACAGGGATACACAGATACGCAGTATTTT

size: few
V: TRBV3-1
D: NA
J: TRBJ2-7
CDR3: CASSQPGRSYEQYF
DNA: TGTGCCAGCAGCCAACCGGGCCGGAGCTACGAGCAGTACTTC

size: NA
V: TRBV6-1
D: NA
J: TRBJ2-5
CDR3: CASGSPPRETQYF
DNA: TGTGCCAGCGGATCCCCCCCCCGGGAGACCCAGTACTTC

size: NA
V: TRBV13
D: TRBD2
J: TRBJ2-1
CDR3: CASSLSGLADYNEQFF
DNA: TGTGCCAGCAGCTTATCGGGACTAGCGGATTACAATGAGCAGTTCTTC

size: NA
V: TRBV6-1
D: NA
J: TRBJ2-1
CDR3: CASSRAANYNEQFF
DNA: TGTGCCAGCAGTAGGGCCGCTAACTACAATGAGCAGTTCTTC

size: few
V: TRBV5-1
D: NA
J: TRBJ2-1
CDR3: CASSQNTGSAGEQFF
DNA: TGCGCCAGCAGCCAGAACACCGGATCCGCTGGTGAGCAGTTCTTC

size: few
V: TRBV5-1
D: NA
J: TRBJ1-1
CDR3: CASSSTDTEAFF
DNA: TGCGCCAGCAGCTCTACCGACACTGAAGCTTTCTTT

size: NA
V: TRBV7-2
D: NA
J: TRBJ2-1
CDR3: CASSFDLNSYNEQFF
DNA: TGTGCCAGCAGCTTTGACCTCAACTCCTACAATGAGCAGTTCTTC

size: few
V: TRBV2
D: TRBD1
J: TRBJ1-4
CDR3: CASSWDRAEKLFF
DNA: TGTGCCAGCAGCTGGGACAGGGCTGAAAAACTGTTTTTT

size: NA
V: TRBV18
D: TRBD2
J: TRBJ2-1
CDR3: CASSPKREGRSYNEQFF
DNA: TGTGCCAGCTCACCTAAGCGGGAAGGGAGGTCCTACAATGAGCAGTTCTTC

size: few
V: TRBV10-3
D: NA
J: TRBJ2-7
CDR3: CAITGESSYEQYF
DNA: TGTGCCATCACGGGGGAGAGCTCCTACGAGCAGTACTTC

size: many
V: TRBV20-1
D: NA
J: TRBJ1-5
CDR3: CSARDLRTRDQPQHF
DNA: TGCAGTGCTAGAGATCTGAGGACACGGGATCAGCCCCAGCATTTT

size: NA
V: TRBV4-2
D: NA
J: TRBJ2-3
CDR3: CASSLTDRGGDTQYF
DNA: TGTGCCAGCAGCCTAACGGACAGAGGGGGGGATACGCAGTATTTT

size: many
V: TRBV12-3/TRBV12-4
D: NA
J: TRBJ2-5
CDR3: CASSNRDPGEAQYF
DNA: TGTGCCAGCAGTAACCGGGACCCGGGTGAGGCCCAGTACTTC

size: NA
V: TRBV18
D: TRBD2
J: TRBJ2-1
CDR3: CASSPRGLALAFTEQFF
DNA: TGTGCCAGCTCACCAAGGGGACTAGCGCTAGCCTTTACCGAGCAGTTCTTC

size: many
V: TRBV7-2
D: NA
J: TRBJ2-2
CDR3: CASSAGLNTGELFF
DNA: TGTGCCAGCAGCGCAGGCTTGAACACCGGGGAGCTGTTTTTT

size: NA
V: TRBV16
D: TRBD1
J: TRBJ1-4
CDR3: CASSQDIPGQGSFNEKLFF
DNA: TGTGCCAGCAGCCAAGACATCCCGGGACAGGGGTCTTTTAATGAAAAACTGTTTTTT

size: few
V: TRBV12-3/TRBV12-4
D: NA
J: TRBJ1-2
CDR3: CASSLSDYYGYTF
DNA: TGTGCCAGCAGTTTGAGTGACTATTATGGCTACACCTTC

size: NA
V: TRBV7-2
D: TRBD2
J: TRBJ2-5
CDR3: CASTERGRETQYF
DNA: TGTGCCAGCACTGAGCGGGGGCGAGAGACCCAGTACTTC

size: NA
V: TRBV30
D: TRBD2
J: TRBJ2-1
CDR3: CAWRPGLASNEQFF
DNA: TGTGCCTGGAGGCCGGGACTAGCGTCCAATGAGCAGTTCTTC

size: NA
V: TRBV5-1
D: TRBD1
J: TRBJ2-7
CDR3: CASSSSGQGRYEQYF
DNA: TGCGCCAGCAGCTCGTCCGGACAGGGGCGGTACGAGCAGTACTTC